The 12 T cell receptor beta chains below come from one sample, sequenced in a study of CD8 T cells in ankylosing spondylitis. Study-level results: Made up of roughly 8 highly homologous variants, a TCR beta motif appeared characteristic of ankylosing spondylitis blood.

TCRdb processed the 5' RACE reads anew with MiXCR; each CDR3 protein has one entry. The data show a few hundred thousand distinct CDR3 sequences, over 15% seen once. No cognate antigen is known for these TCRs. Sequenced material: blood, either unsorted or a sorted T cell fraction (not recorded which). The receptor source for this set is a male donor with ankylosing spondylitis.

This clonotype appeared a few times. In DNA, the CDR3 is TGTGCCAGCAGCCTCCGTGGGGGCCAATTTTTTGACGAGCAGTACTTC. Its translation is CASSLRGGQFFDEQYF. V gene TRBV7-9 combines with J gene TRBJ2-7, with a weak D call TRBD1 (6 bases). V lost 5 bases and J 5 bases, leaving 22 bases between the germline ends. CDR1 is SEHNR and CDR2 is FQNEAQ in the germline V gene (reference sequence). This CDR3 spans 16 amino acids. The variable domain in full, completed from reference TRBV7-9 and TRBJ2-7, reads DTGVSQNPRHKITKRGQNVTFRCDPISEHNRLYWYRQTLGQGPEFLTYFQNEAQLEKSRLLSDRFSAERPKGSFSTLEIQRTEQGDSAMYLCASSLRGGQFFDEQYFGPGTRLTVT.

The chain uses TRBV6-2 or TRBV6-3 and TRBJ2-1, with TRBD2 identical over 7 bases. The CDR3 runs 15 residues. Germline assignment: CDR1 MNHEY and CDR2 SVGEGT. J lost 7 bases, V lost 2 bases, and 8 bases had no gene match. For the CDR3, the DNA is TGTGCCAGCAGTTACCGGGGTCTAGCGGAGAATGAGCAGTTCTTC. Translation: CASSYRGLAENEQFF.

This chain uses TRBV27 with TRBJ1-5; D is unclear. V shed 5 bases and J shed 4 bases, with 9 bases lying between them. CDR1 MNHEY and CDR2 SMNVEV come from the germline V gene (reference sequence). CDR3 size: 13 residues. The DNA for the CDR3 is TGTGCCAGCAGTCCTAATCGGAATCAGCCCCAGCATTTT. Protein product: CASSPNRNQPQHF.

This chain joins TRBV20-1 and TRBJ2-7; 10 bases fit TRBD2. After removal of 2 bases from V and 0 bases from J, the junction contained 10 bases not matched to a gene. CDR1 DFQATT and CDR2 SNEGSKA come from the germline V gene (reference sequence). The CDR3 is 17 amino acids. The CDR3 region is CSARTPASGGSSYEQYF. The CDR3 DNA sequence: TGCAGTGCTAGAACGCCGGCTAGCGGGGGTAGCTCCTACGAGCAGTACTTC.

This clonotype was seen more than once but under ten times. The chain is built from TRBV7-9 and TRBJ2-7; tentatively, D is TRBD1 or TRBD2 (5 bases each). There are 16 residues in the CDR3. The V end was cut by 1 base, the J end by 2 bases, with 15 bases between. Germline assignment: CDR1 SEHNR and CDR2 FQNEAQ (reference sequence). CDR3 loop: CASSLDRPGPPYEQYF. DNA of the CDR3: TGTGCCAGCAGCTTAGATAGGCCGGGGCCCCCCTACGAGCAGTACTTC.

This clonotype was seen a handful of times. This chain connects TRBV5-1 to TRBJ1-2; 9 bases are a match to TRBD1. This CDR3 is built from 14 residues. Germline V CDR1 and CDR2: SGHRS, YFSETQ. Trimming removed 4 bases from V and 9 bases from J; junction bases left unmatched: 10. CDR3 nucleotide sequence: TGCGCCAGCAGCGACCCACGACAGGGGGAGCGCTACACCTTC. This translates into CASSDPRQGERYTF.

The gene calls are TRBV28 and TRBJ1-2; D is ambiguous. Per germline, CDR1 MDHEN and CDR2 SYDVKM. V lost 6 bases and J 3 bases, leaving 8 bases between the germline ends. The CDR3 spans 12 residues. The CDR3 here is CASSVRDYGYTF. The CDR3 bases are TGTGCCAGCAGCGTTAGAGACTATGGCTACACCTTC.

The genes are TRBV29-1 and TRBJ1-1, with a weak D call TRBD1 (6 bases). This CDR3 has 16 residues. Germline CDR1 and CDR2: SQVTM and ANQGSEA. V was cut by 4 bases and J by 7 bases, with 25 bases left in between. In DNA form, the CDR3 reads TGCAGCGTTGTGGCGGGTACCCCAGGGGATAATTATGAAGCTTTCTTT. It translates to CSVVAGTPGDNYEAFF.

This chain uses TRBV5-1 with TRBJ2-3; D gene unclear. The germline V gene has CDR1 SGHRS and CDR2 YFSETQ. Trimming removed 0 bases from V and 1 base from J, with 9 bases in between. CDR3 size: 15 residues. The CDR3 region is CASSLEYSRTDTQYF. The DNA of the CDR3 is TGCGCCAGCAGCTTGGAGTACTCCCGCACAGATACGCAGTATTTT.

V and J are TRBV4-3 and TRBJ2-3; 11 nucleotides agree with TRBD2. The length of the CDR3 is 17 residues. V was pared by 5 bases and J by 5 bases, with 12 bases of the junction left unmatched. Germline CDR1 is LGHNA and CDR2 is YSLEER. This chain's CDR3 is CASSLDTSGSGGDTQYF. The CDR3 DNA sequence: TGCGCCAGCAGCTTAGACACTAGCGGGAGCGGGGGAGATACGCAGTATTTT.

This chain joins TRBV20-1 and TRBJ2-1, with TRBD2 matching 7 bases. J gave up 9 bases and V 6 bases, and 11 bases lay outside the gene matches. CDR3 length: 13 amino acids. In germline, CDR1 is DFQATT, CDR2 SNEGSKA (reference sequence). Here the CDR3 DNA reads TGCAGTGCCGCGAGTACTAGCGTAGTTGAGCAGTTCTTC. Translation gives CSAASTSVVEQFF.

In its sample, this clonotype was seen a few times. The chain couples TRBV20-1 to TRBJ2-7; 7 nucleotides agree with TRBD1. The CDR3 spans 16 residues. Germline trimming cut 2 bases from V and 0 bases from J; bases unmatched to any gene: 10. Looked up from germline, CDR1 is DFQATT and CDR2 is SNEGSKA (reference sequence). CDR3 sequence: CSARIVPTGVSYEQYF. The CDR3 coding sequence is TGCAGTGCTAGAATAGTGCCCACAGGGGTCTCCTACGAGCAGTACTTC.